Sequencing of this T cell receptor beta chain was carried out in a study of cytomegalovirus exposure and HLA in healthy donors. J gave up 6 bases and V 2 bases, and 4 bases lay outside the gene matches. The CDR3 sequence is 14 residues long. The germline CDR1 and CDR2 sequences are SGHRS and YFSETQ. This clone was counted a few times. Antigen: not known. Study-level points and caveats: About 87% or about 30% of the time was how often most TCR beta V segments were productive, according to an earlier analysis. High specificity and sensitivity for cytomegalovirus status were reported for the classifier. Highly shared variants forming one cluster were likely a sequencing artifact.

Donors had nominal health at sampling but likely had unrecorded immune exposures. The PCR had 60 Vbeta and 13 Jbeta primers. This table comes from immunoSEQ multiplex PCR, and its TCRdb copy is limited to in-frame clones, with some not included. The profile shows around 110,000 clones, over 70% of them singletons. The source of this sequence is a man in his thirties or forties in good health and CMV-seronegative. The chain employs TRBV5-1 and TRBJ2-7; 11 nucleotides match TRBD2. Sequenced input: PBMCs. The CDR3 region has the DNA TGCGCCAGCAGCTTTACTAGCGGGAGTCTCGAGCAGTACTTC. Translation gives CASSFTSGSLEQYF.